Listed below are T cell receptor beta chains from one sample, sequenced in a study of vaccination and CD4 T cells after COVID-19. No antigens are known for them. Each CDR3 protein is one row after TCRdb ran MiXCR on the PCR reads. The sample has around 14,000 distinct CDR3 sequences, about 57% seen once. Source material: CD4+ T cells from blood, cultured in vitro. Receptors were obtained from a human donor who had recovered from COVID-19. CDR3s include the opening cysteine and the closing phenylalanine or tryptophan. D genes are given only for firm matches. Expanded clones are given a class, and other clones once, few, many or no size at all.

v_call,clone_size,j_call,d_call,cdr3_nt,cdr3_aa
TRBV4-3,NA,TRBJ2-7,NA,TGCGCCAGCAGCCAAGGGATTCATGAAGGGTCAAACTACGAGCAGTACTTC,CASSQGIHEGSNYEQYF
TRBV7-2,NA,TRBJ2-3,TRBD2,TGTGCCAGCAGCTTTTCGCGGGGGGGCACAGATACGCAGTATTTT,CASSFSRGGTDTQYF
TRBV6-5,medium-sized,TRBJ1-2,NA,TGTGCCAGCAGTTACGGTCAGGGGTCCCTCTATGGCTACACCTTC,CASSYGQGSLYGYTF
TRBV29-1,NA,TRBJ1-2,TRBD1,TGCAGCGGCTACTCCGGGACAGCGTATAACTATGGCTACACCTTC,CSGYSGTAYNYGYTF
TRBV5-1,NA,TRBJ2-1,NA,TGCGCCAGCAGTTCTGCAGGGGATGAGCAGTTCTTC,CASSSAGDEQFF
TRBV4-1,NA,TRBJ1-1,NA,TGCGCCAGCCGGGGGCCACTTAAGAACACTGAAGCTTTCTTT,CASRGPLKNTEAFF
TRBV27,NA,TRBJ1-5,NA,TGTGCCAGCAGCTTTGCGGAGAGGATTCCGGGTTTTGGTAGCAATCAGCCCCAGCATTTT,CASSFAERIPGFGSNQPQHF
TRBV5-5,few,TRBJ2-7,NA,TGCGCCAGCAGCTCCCAGGGGACTTTCTCCTACGAGCAGTACTTC,CASSSQGTFSYEQYF
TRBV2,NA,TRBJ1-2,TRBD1,TGTGCCAGCAGTGGGACAGGGGTTTATGGCTACACCTTC,CASSGTGVYGYTF
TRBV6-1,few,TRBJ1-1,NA,TGTGCCAGCACCCCACGGCCCTTCCAGTCGGCTTTCTTT,CASTPRPFQSAFF
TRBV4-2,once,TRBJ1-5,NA,TGTGCCAGCAGCCAACCCCAAAATCAGCCCCAGCATTTT,CASSQPQNQPQHF
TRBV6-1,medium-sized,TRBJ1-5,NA,TGTGCCAGCAGTGAAAGTGGGAGACAGCTGAATCAGCCCCAGCATTTT,CASSESGRQLNQPQHF
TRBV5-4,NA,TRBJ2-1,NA,TGTGCCAGCAGCTTGGCGAGGGGGGGGTCCTACAATGAGCAGTTCTTC,CASSLARGGSYNEQFF
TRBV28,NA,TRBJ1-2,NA,TGTGCCAGCCTTGGTCCAAAACCAGTGTATGGCTACACCTTC,CASLGPKPVYGYTF
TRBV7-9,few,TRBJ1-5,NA,TGTGCCAGCAGCCCAGCCGGAAGCAATCAGCCCCAGCATTTT,CASSPAGSNQPQHF
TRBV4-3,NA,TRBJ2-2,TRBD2,TGCGCCAGCAGCCAAGGCATAGCGGGAGACACCGGGGAGCTGTTTTTT,CASSQGIAGDTGELFF
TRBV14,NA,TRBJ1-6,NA,TGTGCCAGCAGCCAAGGGCCTAATAATTCACCCCTCCACTTT,CASSQGPNNSPLHF
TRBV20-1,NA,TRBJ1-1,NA,TGCAGTGCTAGAGTACAGGGCCAGAACACTGAAGCTTTCTTT,CSARVQGQNTEAFF
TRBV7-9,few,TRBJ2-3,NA,TGTGCCAGCAGCTTAACCGGGAGAGAAGATACGCAGTATTTT,CASSLTGREDTQYF
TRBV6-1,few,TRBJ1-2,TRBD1,TGTGCCAGCAGCCCCGGACAGGGGAGAGGCTACACCTTC,CASSPGQGRGYTF
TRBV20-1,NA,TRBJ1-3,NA,TGCAGTGCTAACAGGGCAGGGAAGGGCCCCTCTGGAAACACCATATATTTT,CSANRAGKGPSGNTIYF
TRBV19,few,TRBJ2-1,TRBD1,TGTGCCAGTAGTGGGCAGGGGGCTTCGTACAATGAGCAGTTCTTC,CASSGQGASYNEQFF
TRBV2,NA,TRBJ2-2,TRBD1,TGTGCCAGCAGGGACAGGGACGACGGGGAGCTGTTTTTT,CASRDRDDGELFF
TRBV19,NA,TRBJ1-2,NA,TGTGCCAGTAGTATGTATGGGAACTATGGCTACACCTTC,CASSMYGNYGYTF
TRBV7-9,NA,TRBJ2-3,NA,TGTGCCAGCAGCTTAGCACGGACAGATACAGATACGCAGTATTTT,CASSLARTDTDTQYF
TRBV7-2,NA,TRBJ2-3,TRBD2,TGTGCCAGCAGCTTAGTGGGGACTAGCGGGAGCCAGGATTTT,CASSLVGTSGSQDF
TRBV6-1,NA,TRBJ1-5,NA,TGTGCCAGCAGCCGACAGGTACAGCAGCCCCAGCATTTT,CASSRQVQQPQHF
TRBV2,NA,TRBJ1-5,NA,TGTGCCAGCAGGGGACCTGAACCGAATCAGCCCCAGCATTTT,CASRGPEPNQPQHF
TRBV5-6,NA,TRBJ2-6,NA,TGTGCCAGCAGCTTGGTGCAGCCCGGCAGCTCTGGGGCCAACGTCCTGACTTTC,CASSLVQPGSSGANVLTF
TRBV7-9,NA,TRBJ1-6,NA,TGTGCCAGCAGCTTAGACAGCGAGAATTCACCCCTCCACTTT,CASSLDSENSPLHF
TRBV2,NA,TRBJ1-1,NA,TGTGCCAGCAGTGGGACAGTTCCTGAAGCTTTCTTT,CASSGTVPEAFF
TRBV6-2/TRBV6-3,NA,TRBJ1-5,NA,TGTGCCAGCAGTTTACAGGGAGATCAGCCCCAGCATTTT,CASSLQGDQPQHF
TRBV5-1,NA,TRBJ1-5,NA,TGCGCCAGCGCCACCGGAGGGGGGGATCAGCCCCAGCATTTT,CASATGGGDQPQHF
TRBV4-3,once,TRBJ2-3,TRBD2,TGCGCCAGCAGCCTCAAGATCTCGAGACTAGCGGGATCGGGTAAAGAAGATACGCAGTATTTT,CASSLKISRLAGSGKEDTQYF
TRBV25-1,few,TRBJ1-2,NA,TGTGCCAGCAGTGAAGGTTCTTTCGGCTACACCTTC,CASSEGSFGYTF
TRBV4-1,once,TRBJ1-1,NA,TGCGCCAGCAGCGCAAGCAATCGGGGTTTACGGAACACTGAAGCTTTCTTT,CASSASNRGLRNTEAFF